This T cell receptor (beta chain) comes out of a study of T cells after yellow fever vaccination. MiXCR, applied by TCRdb to the 5' RACE reads, yields one record per CDR3 protein. The sample comprises 450,000 to 650,000 distinct CDR3 sequences, approximately 15% of which are singletons, and more than 12% rests with the top ten. The CDR3 consists of 14 residues. Germline-derived CDR1 and CDR2 are DFQATT and SNEGSKA (reference sequence). Trimming stripped 0 bases from V and 0 bases from J, with 9 bases between. Study-wide findings and caveats: The study found a weaker secondary response that peaked faster, day 5 versus 15. It was a small share of clonotypes that appeared in both CD4 and CD8 compartments.

Comments on this clonotype: Its target is not known.

The chain is built from TRBV20-1 and TRBJ2-7; D not certain. Sequencing was performed on PBMCs, taken on the day of the yellow fever booster vaccination. The receptor was derived from a man in his thirties or forties who received the YFV17D yellow fever vaccine. CDR3 DNA sequence: TGCAGTGCTAGAGATTCAGTCAGCTCCTACGAGCAGTACTTC. Amino acids: CSARDSVSSYEQYF.